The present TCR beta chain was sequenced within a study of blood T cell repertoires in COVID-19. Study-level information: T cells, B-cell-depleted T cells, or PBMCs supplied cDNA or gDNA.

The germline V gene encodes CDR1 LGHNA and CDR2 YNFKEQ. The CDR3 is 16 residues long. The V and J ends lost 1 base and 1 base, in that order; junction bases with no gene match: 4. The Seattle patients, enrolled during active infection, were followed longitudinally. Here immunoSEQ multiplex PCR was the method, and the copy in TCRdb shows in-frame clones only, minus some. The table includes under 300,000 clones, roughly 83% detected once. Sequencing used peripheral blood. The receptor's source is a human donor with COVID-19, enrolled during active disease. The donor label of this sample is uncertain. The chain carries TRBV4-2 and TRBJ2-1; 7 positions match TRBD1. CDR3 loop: CASSQGDSRSYNEQFF. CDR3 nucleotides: TGTGCCAGCAGCCAAGGGGACAGTAGATCCTACAATGAGCAGTTCTTC.